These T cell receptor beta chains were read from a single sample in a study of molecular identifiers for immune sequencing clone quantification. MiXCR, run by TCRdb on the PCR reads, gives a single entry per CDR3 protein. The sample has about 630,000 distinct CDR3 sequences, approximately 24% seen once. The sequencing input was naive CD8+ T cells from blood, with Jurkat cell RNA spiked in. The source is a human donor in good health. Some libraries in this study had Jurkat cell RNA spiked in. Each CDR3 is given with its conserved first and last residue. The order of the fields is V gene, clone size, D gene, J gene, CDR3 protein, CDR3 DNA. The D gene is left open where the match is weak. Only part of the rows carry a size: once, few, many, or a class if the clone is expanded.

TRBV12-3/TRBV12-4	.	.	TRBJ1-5	CASSLREEGNQPLHF	TGTGCCAGCAGTTTAAGGGAGGAAGGCAATCAGCCCCTGCATTTT
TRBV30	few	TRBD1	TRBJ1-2	CAWSETGERGTF	TGTGCCTGGAGTGAAACAGGGGAACGGGGCACCTTC
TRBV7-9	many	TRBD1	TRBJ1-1	CASSRLGQGASTEAFF	TGTGCCAGCAGCCGGTTGGGACAGGGGGCGAGCACTGAAGCTTTCTTT
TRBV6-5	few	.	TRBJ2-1	CASSYSSVSEQFF	TGTGCCAGCAGTTACTCGAGTGTCAGTGAGCAGTTCTTC
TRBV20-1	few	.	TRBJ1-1	CSARDRGVGEAFF	TGCAGTGCTAGAGATCGCGGGGTAGGTGAAGCTTTCTTT
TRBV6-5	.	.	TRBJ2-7	CAGSYSISEGGYEQYF	TGTGCCGGCAGTTACTCGATTTCAGAGGGGGGCTACGAGCAGTACTTC
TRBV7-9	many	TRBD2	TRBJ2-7	CASSLTSGGYEQYF	TGTGCCAGCAGCTTAACTAGCGGGGGCTACGAGCAGTACTTC
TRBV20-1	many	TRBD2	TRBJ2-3	CSARVPKTSGIRRDTQYF	TGCAGTGCTAGAGTCCCCAAGACTAGCGGGATTCGAAGAGATACGCAGTATTTT
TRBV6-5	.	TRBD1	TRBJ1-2	CASSRGQGNYGYTF	TGTGCCAGCAGTCGGGGACAGGGGAACTATGGCTACACCTTC
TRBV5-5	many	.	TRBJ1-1	CASNSRNTEAFF	TGTGCCAGCAATAGTAGAAACACTGAAGCTTTCTTT
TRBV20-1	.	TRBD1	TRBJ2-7	CSVQPISGRDRNSYEQYF	TGCAGTGTTCAACCAATTTCCGGCCGGGACAGAAATTCCTACGAGCAGTACTTC
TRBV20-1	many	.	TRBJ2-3	CSASILEASTDTQYF	TGCAGTGCTAGTATACTAGAAGCAAGCACAGATACGCAGTATTTT
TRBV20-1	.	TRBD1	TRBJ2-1	CSARRTGGYNEQFF	TGCAGTGCTAGAAGGACAGGGGGCTACAATGAGCAGTTCTTC
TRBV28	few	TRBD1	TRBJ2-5	CASSPNYRGPQEPQYF	TGTGCCAGCAGTCCAAATTACAGGGGCCCTCAAGAGCCCCAGTACTTC
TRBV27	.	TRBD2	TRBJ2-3	CASSLEISGGATDTQYF	TGTGCCAGCAGTCTTGAGATTAGCGGGGGGGCAACAGATACGCAGTATTTT
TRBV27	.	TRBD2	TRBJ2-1	CASREWGGSYNEQFF	TGTGCCAGCAGAGAGTGGGGCGGGAGTTACAATGAGCAGTTCTTC